The clone carrying this T cell receptor beta chain was recorded a few times. Its antigen remains unidentified. The CDR3 spans 16 residues. The J segment lost 3 bases and the V segment lost 0 bases, leaving 8 bases of the junction unmatched. Germline V gives CDR1 DFQATT, CDR2 SNEGSKA (reference sequence). The data were taken from a study of CD8 T cells in ankylosing spondylitis. Using quantitative 5'-RACE with molecular barcodes, the authors made TCR beta libraries. TCRdb processed the 5' RACE reads anew with MiXCR; each CDR3 protein has one entry. Of about 250,000 distinct CDR3 sequences in the sample, 30% to 35% were seen once. Whole-study results and caveats: Typical of ankylosing spondylitis blood, it appeared, was a TCR beta motif of 7 or 8 highly homologous variants. Peripheral blood held disease-linked clones only at relatively low frequency, and these were CD8+.

The TCR originated in a male donor with ankylosing spondylitis or in good health (not recorded which). What was sequenced was blood, either unsorted or a sorted T cell fraction (not recorded which). This chain joins TRBV20-1 and TRBJ1-1; 9 positions agree with TRBD1. CDR3 nucleotides: TGCAGTGCTAGAGATCCGGGACAGGGAGATGACACTGAAGCTTTCTTT. Its protein is CSARDPGQGDDTEAFF.